The present T cell receptor beta chain was sequenced within a study of blood T cell repertoires in COVID-19. As for the study in general: Donors in the United States, Italy and Spain gave samples during acute or convalescent COVID-19. Nucleic acid was either cDNA or gDNA, and it came from T cells, B-cell-depleted T cells, or PBMCs.

The CDR3 extends over 13 amino acids. CDR1 and CDR2 (germline): SGHRS, YFSETQ. The V and J ends lost 4 bases and 4 bases respectively, with 10 bases between them. Study processing details: Estimated nucleated cell counts came from reference gene primer amplification. Profiled with immunoSEQ multiplex PCR; TCRdb holds only in-frame clones, not every one. The V and J calls and clone size come from that table; D and trimming were worked out from the DNA. The sample shows roughly 150,000 clones, around 83% of them seen only once. Sample: peripheral blood. The chain employs TRBV5-1 and TRBJ2-3; possibly TRBD2 for D (5 bases). The sequence derives from a woman in her 70s who had recovered from COVID-19. In DNA form, the CDR3 reads TGCGCCAGCAGCCAGGAGGTTGCAGATACGCAGTATTTT. This encodes CASSQEVADTQYF.